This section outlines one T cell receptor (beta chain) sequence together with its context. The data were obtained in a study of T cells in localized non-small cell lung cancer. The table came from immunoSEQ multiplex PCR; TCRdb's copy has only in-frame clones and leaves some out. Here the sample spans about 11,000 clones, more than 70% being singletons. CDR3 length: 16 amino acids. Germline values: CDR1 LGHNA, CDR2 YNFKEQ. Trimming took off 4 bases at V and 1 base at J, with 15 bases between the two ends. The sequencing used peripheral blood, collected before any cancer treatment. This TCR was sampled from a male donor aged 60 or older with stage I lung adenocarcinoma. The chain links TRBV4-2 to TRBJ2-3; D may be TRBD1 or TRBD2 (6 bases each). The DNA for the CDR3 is TGTGCCAGCAGCCCCGGGGGCGCGAGCGGCACAGATACGCAGTATTTT. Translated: CASSPGGASGTDTQYF.